This T cell receptor (beta chain) was recorded in a study of OX40 agonist ivuxolimab in advanced cancers. About the study: As their treatment, patients were administered ivuxolimab, an agonistic anti-OX40 (CD134) antibody. Patients in dose escalation had liver, melanoma, kidney or head and neck cancers. Partial responses were recorded for three patients, including one with hepatocellular carcinoma and two with cutaneous melanoma. General study results and limits: Normalized T-cell clonal expansion was also low in a subset of nonresponders.

TCRdb's copy holds only in-frame clones and misses some; the assay was immunoSEQ multiplex PCR. The sample holds about 77,000 clones, roughly 84% seen once. For this clone: Its target is not known.

The germline V gene has CDR1 SGDLS and CDR2 YYNGEE. Deletions cut 2 bases from V and 2 bases from J, with 9 bases between. The CDR3 is 14 residues long. This clonotype was sampled from an adult with an advanced solid tumor such as melanoma, head and neck, liver or kidney cancer. The sequencing here drew on CD4+ or CD8+ T cells sorted from blood, taken in a trial of the OX40 agonist ivuxolimab. This chain connects TRBV9 to TRBJ2-3, with D unresolved. The CDR3 sequence is CASSVKENTDTQYF. CDR3 nucleotide sequence: TGTGCCAGCAGCGTCAAGGAAAACACAGATACGCAGTATTTT.